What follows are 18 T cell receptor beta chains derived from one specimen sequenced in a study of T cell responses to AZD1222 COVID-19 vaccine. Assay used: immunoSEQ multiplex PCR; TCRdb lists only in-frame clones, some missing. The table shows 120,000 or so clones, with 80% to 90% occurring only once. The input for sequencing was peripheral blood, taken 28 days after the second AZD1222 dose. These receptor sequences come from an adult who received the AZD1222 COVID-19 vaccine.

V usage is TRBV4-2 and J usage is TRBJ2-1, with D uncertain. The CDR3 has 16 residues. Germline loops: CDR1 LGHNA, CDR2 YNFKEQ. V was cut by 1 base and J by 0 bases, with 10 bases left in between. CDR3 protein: CASSQGRPGSYNEQFF. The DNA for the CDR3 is TGTGCCAGCAGCCAAGGCCGGCCCGGCTCCTACAATGAGCAGTTCTTC.

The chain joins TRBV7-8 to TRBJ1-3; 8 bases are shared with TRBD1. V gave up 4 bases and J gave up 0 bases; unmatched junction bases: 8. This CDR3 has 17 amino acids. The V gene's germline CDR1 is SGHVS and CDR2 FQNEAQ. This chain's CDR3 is CASSYFYRGTSGNTIYF. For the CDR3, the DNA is TGTGCCAGCAGCTACTTTTACAGGGGGACCTCTGGAAACACCATATATTTT.

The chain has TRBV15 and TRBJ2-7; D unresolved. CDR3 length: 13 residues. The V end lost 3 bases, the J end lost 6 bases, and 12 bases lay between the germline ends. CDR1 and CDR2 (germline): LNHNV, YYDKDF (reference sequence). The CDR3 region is CATSSLMAREQYF. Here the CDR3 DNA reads TGTGCCACCAGCAGCCTGATGGCCCGCGAGCAGTACTTC. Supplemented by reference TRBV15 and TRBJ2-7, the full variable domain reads DAMVIQNPRYQVTQFGKPVTLSCSQTLNHNVMYWYQQKSSQAPKLLFHYYDKDFNNEADTPDNFQSRRPNTSFCFLDIRSPGLGDTAMYLCATSSLMAREQYFGPGTRLTVT.

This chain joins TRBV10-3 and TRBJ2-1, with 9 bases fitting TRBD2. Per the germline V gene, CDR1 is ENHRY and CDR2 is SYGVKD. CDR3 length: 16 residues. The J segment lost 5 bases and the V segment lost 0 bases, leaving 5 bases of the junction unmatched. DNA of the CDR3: TGTGCCATCAGTGAGTCGCGTGCGGGGGGGAACAATGAGCAGTTCTTC. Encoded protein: CAISESRAGGNNEQFF.

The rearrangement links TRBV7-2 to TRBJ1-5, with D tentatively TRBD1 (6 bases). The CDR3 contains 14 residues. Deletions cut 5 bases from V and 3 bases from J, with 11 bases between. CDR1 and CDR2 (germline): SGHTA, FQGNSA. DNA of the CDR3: TGTGCCAGCAGCGGAGGACAGCTCAATCAGCCCCAGCATTTT. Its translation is CASSGGQLNQPQHF.

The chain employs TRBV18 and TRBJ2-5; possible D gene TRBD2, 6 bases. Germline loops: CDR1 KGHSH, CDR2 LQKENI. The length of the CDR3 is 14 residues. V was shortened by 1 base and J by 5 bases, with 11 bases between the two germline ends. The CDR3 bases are TGTGCCAGCTCACCACTGTCTAGCGAGGAGACCCAGTACTTC. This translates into CASSPLSSEETQYF.

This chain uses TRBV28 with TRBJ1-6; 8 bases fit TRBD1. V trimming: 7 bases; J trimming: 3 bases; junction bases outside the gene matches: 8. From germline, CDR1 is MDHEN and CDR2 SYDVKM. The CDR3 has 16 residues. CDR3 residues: CASNPTGANYNSPLHF. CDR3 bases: TGTGCCAGCAACCCGACAGGGGCCAACTATAATTCACCCCTCCACTTT.

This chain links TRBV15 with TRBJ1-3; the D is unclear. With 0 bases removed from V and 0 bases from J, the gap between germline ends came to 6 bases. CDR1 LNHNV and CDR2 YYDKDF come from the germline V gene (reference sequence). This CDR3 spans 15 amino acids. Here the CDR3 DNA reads TGTGCCACCAGCAGAGATCTGATCTCTGGAAACACCATATATTTT. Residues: CATSRDLISGNTIYF.

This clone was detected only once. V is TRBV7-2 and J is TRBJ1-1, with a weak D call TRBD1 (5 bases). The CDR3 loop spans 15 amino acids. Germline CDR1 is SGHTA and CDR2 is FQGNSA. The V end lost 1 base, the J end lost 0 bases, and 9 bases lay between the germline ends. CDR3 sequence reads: CASSLEAGLNTEAFF. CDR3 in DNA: TGTGCCAGCAGCTTAGAGGCGGGGCTGAACACTGAAGCTTTCTTT.

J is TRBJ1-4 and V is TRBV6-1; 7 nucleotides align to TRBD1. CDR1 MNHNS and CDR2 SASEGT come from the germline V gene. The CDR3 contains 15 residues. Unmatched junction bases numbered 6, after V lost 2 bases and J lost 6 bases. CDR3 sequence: CASSETDRRHEKLFF. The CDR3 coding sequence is TGTGCCAGCAGTGAAACGGACAGGAGGCATGAAAAACTGTTTTTT.

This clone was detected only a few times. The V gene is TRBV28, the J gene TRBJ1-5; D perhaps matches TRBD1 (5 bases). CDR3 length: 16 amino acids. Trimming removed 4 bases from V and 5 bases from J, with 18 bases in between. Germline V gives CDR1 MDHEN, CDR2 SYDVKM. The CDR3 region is CASSSPAAGFDQPQHF. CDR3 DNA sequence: TGTGCCAGCAGTTCCCCCGCGGCAGGGTTTGATCAGCCCCAGCATTTT. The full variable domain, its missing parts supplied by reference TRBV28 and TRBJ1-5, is DVKVTQSSRYLVKRTGEKVFLECVQDMDHENMFWYRQDPGLGLRLIYFSYDVKMKEKGDIPEGYSVSREKKERFSLILESASTNQTSMYLCASSSPAAGFDQPQHFGDGTRLSIL.

CDR3 in amino acids: CASSGRAVETQYF. The CDR3 DNA reads TGTGCCAGCAGCGGCAGGGCAGTTGAGACCCAGTACTTC. The chain combines TRBV7-9 with TRBJ2-5; the D gene is possibly TRBD1 (5 bases). Germline CDR1 SEHNR, CDR2 FQNEAQ (reference sequence). The CDR3 length is 13 residues. The V end lost 5 bases, the J end lost 5 bases, and 12 bases lay between the germline ends.

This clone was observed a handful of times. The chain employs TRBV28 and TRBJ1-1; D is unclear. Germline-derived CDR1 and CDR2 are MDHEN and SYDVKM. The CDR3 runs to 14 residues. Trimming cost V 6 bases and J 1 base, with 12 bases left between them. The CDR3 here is CASRLSTENTEAFF. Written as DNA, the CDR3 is TGTGCCAGCAGACTTTCGACCGAGAACACTGAAGCTTTCTTT.

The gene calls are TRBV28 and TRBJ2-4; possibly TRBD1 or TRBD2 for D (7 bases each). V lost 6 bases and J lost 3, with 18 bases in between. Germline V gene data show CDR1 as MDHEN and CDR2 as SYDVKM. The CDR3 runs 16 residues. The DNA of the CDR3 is TGTGCCAGCAGACCAACAGGGGAGGGGCACAAAAACATTCAGTACTTC. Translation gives CASRPTGEGHKNIQYF.

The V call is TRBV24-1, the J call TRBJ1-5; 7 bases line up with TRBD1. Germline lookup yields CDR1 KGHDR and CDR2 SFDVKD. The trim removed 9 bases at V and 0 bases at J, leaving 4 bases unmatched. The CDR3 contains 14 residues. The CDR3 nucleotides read TGTGCCACCGGGACAGATTATAGCAATCAGCCCCAGCATTTT. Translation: CATGTDYSNQPQHF.

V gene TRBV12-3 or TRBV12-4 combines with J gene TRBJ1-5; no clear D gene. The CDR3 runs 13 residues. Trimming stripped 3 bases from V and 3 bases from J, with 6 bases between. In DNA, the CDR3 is TGTGCCAGCAGTTTGGGTGTCAATCAGCCCCAGCATTTT. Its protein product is CASSLGVNQPQHF.

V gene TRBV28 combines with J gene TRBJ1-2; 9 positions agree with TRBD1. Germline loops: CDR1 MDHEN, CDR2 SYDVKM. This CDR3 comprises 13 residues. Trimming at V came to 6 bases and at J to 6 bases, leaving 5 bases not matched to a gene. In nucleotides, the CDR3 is TGTGCCAGCAGGCCGGACAGGGGTCATGGCTACACCTTC. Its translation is CASRPDRGHGYTF.

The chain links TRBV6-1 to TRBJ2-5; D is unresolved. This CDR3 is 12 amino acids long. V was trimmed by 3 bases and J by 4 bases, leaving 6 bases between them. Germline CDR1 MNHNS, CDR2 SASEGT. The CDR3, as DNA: TGTGCCAGCAGTGAGATAGGAGAGACCCAGTACTTC. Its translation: CASSEIGETQYF.